This T cell receptor beta chain was sequenced in a study of human T cells and chemical hapten exposure. Study-wide context: Patients, mostly women, had alopecia areata, alopecia totalis or alopecia universalis. Minor volume differences among pooled libraries chiefly drove per-sample TCR yield variation.

Only a few counts were recorded for this clonotype. Its antigen is as yet unknown. TCRdb reprocessed the RACE reads with MiXCR, giving one entry per CDR3 protein. The table records more than 150,000 distinct CDR3 sequences, around 15% of them present only once. Germline lookup yields CDR1 MDHEN and CDR2 SYDVKM. CDR3 size: 12 residues. V lost 10 bases, J lost 5 bases, and 15 bases lay in between. The time point denotes: patch test 1, 2 weeks after DPC sensitization. Documented treatment: therapeutic diphenylcyclopropenone sensitization with weekly scalp DPC. Study-wide points: No change in TCRs above 1 in 1000 frequency was produced by DPC sensitization.

This receptor was taken from a woman aged 30 to 39 with alopecia areata. Some clones in this sample may be carry-over from other donors' samples. This specimen consisted of whole blood, obtained in connection with sensitization to the hapten diphenylcyclopropenone (DPC). This chain connects TRBV28 to TRBJ2-7; D may be TRBD2 (7 bases). The CDR3 DNA follows: TGTGCCACCACCTGGGGGGGGCACGAGCAGTACTTC. Protein sequence: CATTWGGHEQYF.